These 19 T cell receptor beta chains originate from one sample sequenced in a study of cytomegalovirus exposure and HLA in healthy donors (dated by TCRdb to 2015 to 2018). The receptor library was made with the immunoSEQ multiplex PCR assay. For the multiplex PCR, a mixture combining 60 forward primers for TCR Vbeta segments and 13 reverse primers for TCR Jbeta segments was used. TCRdb provides this immuneACCESS table in a form limited to in-frame rearrangements. Some clones are lacking; in checked studies, under half of them reflect an unresolved V gene, and why the rest are absent is not known. The sample has about 100,000 clones on record, about 60% of them singletons. 4% to 5.5% of the sample comes from the top ten. The specimen sequenced was PBMCs. Receptors were obtained from a human donor in good health.

This clone was seen just once. The chain carries TRBV7-2 and TRBJ2-1, with TRBD2 identical over 9 bases. CDR3 length: 18 residues. The V gene's germline CDR1 is SGHTA and CDR2 FQGNSA. With V trimmed by 7 bases and J by 2 bases, 15 bases remained unmatched. The CDR3 bases are TGTGCCAGCAACACGCACGCTACCCTAGCGGGGCCCTACAATGAGCAGTTCTTC. It yields the protein CASNTHATLAGPYNEQFF.

The rearrangement joins TRBV15 to TRBJ1-2; D possibly corresponds to TRBD1 (5 bases). The V and J ends lost 5 bases and 4 bases respectively, with 14 bases between them. The germline V gene encodes CDR1 LNHNV and CDR2 YYDKDF (reference sequence). CDR3 length: 14 amino acids. The CDR3 bases are TGTGCCACCAGCCCACGTGGGGGGGGCTATGGCTACACCTTC. Translation: CATSPRGGGYGYTF. Full variable domain (missing parts from reference TRBV15 and TRBJ1-2): DAMVIQNPRYQVTQFGKPVTLSCSQTLNHNVMYWYQQKSSQAPKLLFHYYDKDFNNEADTPDNFQSRRPNTSFCFLDIRSPGLGDTAMYLCATSPRGGGYGYTFGSGTRLTVV.

The chain couples TRBV7-2 to TRBJ1-3, with TRBD1 matching 7 bases. This CDR3 is built from 14 residues. The junction had 5 bases not matched to a gene; V was cut back by 5 bases and J by 4 bases. In germline, CDR1 is SGHTA, CDR2 FQGNSA. CDR3 coding DNA: TGTGCCAGCAGCACGCCGGGACAGGGAAACACCATATATTTT. Translation gives CASSTPGQGNTIYF.

In the case of this clone: Other DNA sequences from this sample encode an identical CDR3 as well. The J gene is TRBJ2-1, the V gene TRBV10-3, with 7 bases aligning to TRBD1. Germline lookup yields CDR1 ENHRY and CDR2 SYGVKD. This CDR3 has 13 amino acids. V was clipped by 6 bases and J by 4 bases; unmatched bases: 3. CDR3 in DNA: TGTGCCATCAGCACGACAGGGTACAATGAGCAGTTCTTC. Its translation is CAISTTGYNEQFF.

This clone was recorded a few times. This chain connects TRBV6-5 to TRBJ2-7; tentatively, D is TRBD2 (6 bases). The length of the CDR3 is 12 residues. CDR1 is MNHEY and CDR2 is SVGAGI in the germline V gene. V was cut by 8 bases and J by 4 bases, with 12 bases left in between. The CDR3 DNA reads TGTGCCAGCTTAGCGGAAACATACGAGCAGTACTTC. Its protein product is CASLAETYEQYF.

This chain joins TRBV7-9 and TRBJ1-1, with D perhaps matching TRBD1 (5 bases). There are 14 residues in the CDR3. Germline V CDR1 and CDR2: SEHNR, FQNEAQ (reference sequence). The V end lost 1 base, the J end lost 7 bases, and 13 bases lay between the germline ends. CDR3 bases: TGTGCCAGCAGCTTAGTAGGGGTAGGTGGTGAAGCTTTCTTT. Translation gives CASSLVGVGGEAFF.

This clone was picked up one time. The J gene is TRBJ1-2, the V gene TRBV10-3, with 7 bases fitting TRBD1. The CDR3 has 18 residues. The germline V gene has CDR1 ENHRY and CDR2 SYGVKD. V shed 5 bases and J 4 bases; nucleotides not matched to a gene: 19. The CDR3 DNA is TGTGCCATCAGTCAATCCGGGACAGATGAGCTTAACCCCTATGGCTACACCTTC. Residues: CAISQSGTDELNPYGYTF.

V usage is TRBV30 and J usage is TRBJ1-1, with unresolved D. The CDR3 runs 13 residues. V lost 0 bases and J lost 3, with 8 bases in between. The germline CDR1 and CDR2 sequences are GTSNPN and SVGIG (reference sequence). CDR3 protein: CAWSVAADTEAFF. The CDR3 DNA reads TGTGCCTGGAGTGTAGCGGCAGACACTGAAGCTTTCTTT.

The V call is TRBV5-1, the J call TRBJ2-7; 8 bases are a match to TRBD2. The CDR3 loop spans 16 amino acids. Germline V gene sequence: CDR1 SGHRS, CDR2 YFSETQ. Trimming at V came to 4 bases and at J to 0 bases, leaving 9 bases not matched to a gene. CDR3 sequence reads: CASSPTSGPSSYEQYF. As DNA, the CDR3 is TGCGCCAGCAGCCCAACTAGCGGCCCAAGCTCCTACGAGCAGTACTTC.

The chain joins TRBV6-5 to TRBJ1-2; 9 bases agree with TRBD1. The junction had 5 bases not matched to a gene; V was cut back by 4 bases and J by 2 bases. Germline values: CDR1 MNHEY, CDR2 SVGAGI. The CDR3 is 15 residues long. In DNA, the CDR3 is TGTGCCAGCAGTTCATTAGGACAGGGGAACTATGGCTACACCTTC. Its translation: CASSSLGQGNYGYTF.

This chain uses TRBV18 with TRBJ1-1, with D unresolved. The CDR3 length is 14 residues. Germline V gene data show CDR1 as KGHSH and CDR2 as LQKENI. Trimming removed 1 base from V and 4 bases from J, with 10 bases in between. CDR3 residues: CASSPRQASTEAFF. In DNA, the CDR3 is TGTGCCAGCTCACCACGGCAGGCAAGCACTGAAGCTTTCTTT.

This chain joins TRBV6-6 and TRBJ2-7; no clear D gene. This CDR3 region has 11 residues. The germline CDR1 and CDR2 sequences are MNHNY and SVGAGI (reference sequence). Deletions cut 5 bases from V and 5 bases from J, with 7 bases between. CDR3: CASSKSDEQYF. The CDR3 DNA follows: TGTGCCAGCAGTAAGTCGGACGAGCAGTACTTC.

CDR3 sequence (DNA): TGTGCCAGCAGCTCGGGACAGTACTCTGGAAACACCATATATTTT. This sequence encodes CASSSGQYSGNTIYF. The J gene is TRBJ1-3, the V gene TRBV7-9; 7 nucleotides match TRBD1. This CDR3 is built from 15 residues. Germline-derived CDR1 and CDR2 are SEHNR and FQNEAQ (reference sequence). The J segment lost 0 bases and the V segment lost 4 bases, leaving 3 bases of the junction unmatched.

The chain carries TRBV19 and TRBJ2-1, with 11 bases matching TRBD2. CDR1 is LNHDA, CDR2 SQIVND, per germline (reference sequence). J lost 8 bases, V lost 4 bases, and 4 bases had no gene match. There are 14 residues in the CDR3. Here the CDR3 DNA reads TGTGCCAGTAGTAGACTAGCGGGAATTGATGAGCAGTTCTTC. This sequence encodes CASSRLAGIDEQFF.

CDR3 sequence: CASSLADRRAGGYTF. In DNA form, the CDR3 reads TGTGCCAGCAGCTTAGCGGATCGGAGGGCGGGTGGCTACACCTTC. The chain carries TRBV7-9 and TRBJ1-2; no clear D gene. The CDR3 spans 15 residues. Germline V gene lookup returns CDR1 SEHNR and CDR2 FQNEAQ (reference sequence). The V end lost 0 bases, the J end lost 7 bases, and 15 bases lay between the germline ends.

V is TRBV27 and J is TRBJ2-3; TRBD2 matches at 8 bases. The junction had 8 bases not matched to a gene; V was cut back by 8 bases and J by 1 base. The CDR3 spans 15 residues. Germline lookup yields CDR1 MNHEY and CDR2 SMNVEV (reference sequence). For the CDR3, the DNA is TGTGCCAGCCGCCCACAACTAGCGGGCACAGATACGCAGTATTTT. Translating gives CASRPQLAGTDTQYF.

The J gene is TRBJ2-7, the V gene TRBV7-9; TRBD1 might be the D (5 bases). Trimming left V 5 bases short and J 9 bases short, with 14 bases between. The V gene's germline CDR1 is SEHNR and CDR2 FQNEAQ (reference sequence). CDR3 length equals 12 residues. The CDR3 is CASSQRGGRQYF. The CDR3 bases are TGTGCCAGCAGCCAAAGGGGCGGTCGGCAGTACTTC.

The J gene is TRBJ2-7, the V gene TRBV18, with 7 bases aligning to TRBD1. The CDR3 extends over 16 amino acids. The J segment lost 2 bases and the V segment lost 0 bases, leaving 7 bases of the junction unmatched. Germline V lookup: CDR1 KGHSH, CDR2 LQKENI. CDR3 loop: CASSPPRTGTAYEQYF. CDR3 bases: TGTGCCAGCTCACCACCGCGAACCGGGACAGCCTACGAGCAGTACTTC.

The chain joins TRBV11-2 to TRBJ2-1, with a weak D call TRBD2 (6 bases). Per the germline V gene, CDR1 is SGHAT and CDR2 is FQNNGV. V shed 3 bases and J shed 9 bases, with 12 bases lying between them. The CDR3 length is 13 residues. The CDR3 loop reads CASSFVAGGEQFF. CDR3 bases: TGTGCCAGCAGCTTTGTTGCCGGGGGTGAGCAGTTCTTC.